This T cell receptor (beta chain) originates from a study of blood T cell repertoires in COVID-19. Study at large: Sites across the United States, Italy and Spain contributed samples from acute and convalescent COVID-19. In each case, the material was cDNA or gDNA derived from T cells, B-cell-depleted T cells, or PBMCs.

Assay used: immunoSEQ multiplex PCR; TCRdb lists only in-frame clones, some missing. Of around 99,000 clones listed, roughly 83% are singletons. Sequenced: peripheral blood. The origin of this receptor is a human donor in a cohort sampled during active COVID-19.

CDR3 sequence: CASSQGGQGQDTQYF. DNA for the CDR3: TGTGCCAGCAGCCAAGGGGGACAGGGCCAAGATACGCAGTATTTT. This chain links TRBV3-1 (or the pseudogene TRBV3-2) with TRBJ2-3, with 9 bases that match TRBD1. J was trimmed by 5 bases and V by 1 base; bases with no gene match: 4. The CDR3 covers 15 residues. Looked up from germline, CDR1 is LGHDT and CDR2 is YNNKEL (reference sequence).